This T cell receptor beta chain was obtained from a study of blood T cell repertoires in COVID-19 (dated by TCRdb to 2020 to 2022). Study-wide context: Collaborator samples came from the United States, Italy and Spain and covered acute and convalescent phases of COVID-19. Deeply sampled blood TCRbeta repertoires from subjects exposed to, actively infected with, or recovered from COVID-19 were included in the dataset. Where available, HLA class I and class II types were obtained from metadata supplied by the sample provider rather than from assay-based typing. The material from the prospective study consisted of cDNA or gDNA derived from T cells, B-cell-depleted T cells, or PBMCs. A freely available public database, intended as a resource for researchers studying the immune response to SARS-CoV-2, is where the repertoires were released. Samples came from the ongoing ImmuneRACE study (first 160 participants) plus 1,254 subjects from 6 global collaborators. Nearly every sample came with metadata listing a de-identified subject ID, COVID-19 status, age in years and sex. Paper-wide results and their limitations: Clinical and demographic metadata were provided uncurated, with the amount varying by source and participant.

The immunoSEQ Assay, a bias-controlled multiplex PCR, was used to amplify TCRbeta CDR3 regions from genomic DNA. The original methods were these. The number of nucleated cells in each sample was estimated by amplification of reference gene primers within the assay. Sequence reads were collapsed and filtered to measure the absolute abundance of every unique TCRbeta CDR3 rearrangement. For each sample, productive Simpson clonality was calculated as the square root of Simpson's diversity index over productive rearrangements. Entries here come from immuneACCESS through TCRdb and include only in-frame sequences with V and J called. Some clones fail to appear in such tables; in the studies checked, an unresolved V gene covers under half of the shortfall, and the cause of the remainder is unknown. The V and J calls and the clone size are those of that table, but D and trimming were determined from the DNA. In this sample the table shows over 200,000 clones, around 84% of which occur a single time. Of the sample, about a sixth is held by the ten largest clones.

On this clone itself: Its antigen is still unknown. The input lacks base qualities; no much larger clone sits a single base away.

The collaborating institutions used their own protocols to collect whole blood in K2EDTA tubes. Collaborator samples were shipped for TCRbeta analysis as frozen whole blood, isolated PBMCs, or DNA extracted from either sample type. The germline V gene supplies CDR1 SGHAT and CDR2 FQNNGV. Including the terminal cysteine and phenylalanine, the CDR3 comprises 17 residues. The kept DNA is CDR3 alone, 51 bases in frame from the first base. V is cut by 4 bases and J by 8 bases, and the space between the germline ends is 21 bases. The source is an elderly woman with active or convalescent COVID-19. Recombination linked TRBV11-2 to TRBJ1-6; a tentative D call is TRBD1 (6 bases match). The sample taken for sequencing was peripheral blood. The nucleotides read TGTGCCAGCAGCTCGGATGGACAGAGGGGCTCCCATTCACCCCTCCACTTT. It translates as CASSSDGQRGSHSPLHF.